These 26 T cell receptor beta chains came from one sample sequenced in a study of cytomegalovirus exposure and HLA in healthy donors. The PCR used 60 Vbeta and 13 Jbeta primers. Produced via immunoSEQ multiplex PCR; TCRdb's table is partial and in-frame only. The data hold roughly 140,000 clones, with about four fifths observed a single time. Sequencing was carried out using PBMCs. These receptors all stem from a human donor in good health.

The chain carries TRBV4-1 and TRBJ1-5; 7 nucleotides line up with TRBD1. CDR1 and CDR2 from the germline V gene are MGHRA and YSYEKL. The length of the CDR3 is 16 residues. Trimming removed 0 bases from V and 0 bases from J; junction bases left unmatched: 2. The CDR3 loop is CASSQEGGHSNQPQHF. As DNA, the CDR3 is TGCGCCAGCAGCCAAGAAGGGGGCCATAGCAATCAGCCCCAGCATTTT.

This clone was counted a few times. V and J are TRBV7-9 and TRBJ2-2; D is perhaps TRBD2 (6 bases). The CDR3 length is 14 residues. Germline loops: CDR1 SEHNR, CDR2 FQNEAQ (reference sequence). The V and J ends lost 3 bases and 8 bases respectively, with 13 bases between them. CDR3 DNA: TGTGCCAGCAGCTTGGGAGGCTTGAGTGGGGAGCTGTTTTTT. Amino acid sequence: CASSLGGLSGELFF.

The rearrangement joins TRBV9 to TRBJ2-7; 7 positions match TRBD2. The CDR3 consists of 13 residues. V lost 3 bases to trimming and J lost 7 bases; unmatched junction nucleotides: 7. The germline CDR1 and CDR2 sequences are SGDLS and YYNGEE. CDR3 sequence (DNA): TGTGCCAGCAGCGGGAGCGGGACTGGAGAGCAGTACTTC. Translation gives CASSGSGTGEQYF.

The V gene is TRBV5-1, the J gene TRBJ2-7, with 9 bases fitting TRBD1. CDR1 SGHRS and CDR2 YFSETQ come from the germline V gene. This CDR3 is 12 amino acids long. V dropped 0 bases and J dropped 13; count of bases not matched to a gene: 5. Here the CDR3 reads CASSLEGQGQYF. The CDR3 DNA reads as TGCGCCAGCAGCTTGGAAGGACAGGGGCAATACTTC.

The chain joins TRBV15 to TRBJ2-2, with 10 nucleotides matching TRBD1. This CDR3 has 13 amino acids. Trimming cost V 7 bases and J 6 bases; bases outside gene matches: 2. CDR1 is LNHNV, CDR2 YYDKDF, per germline (reference sequence). CDR3 nucleotide sequence: TGTGCCACCAATGACAGGGGGCCCGGGGAGCTGTTTTTT. Its translation: CATNDRGPGELFF.

V usage is TRBV28 and J usage is TRBJ2-1, with a tentative D call TRBD1 (7 bases). This CDR3 spans 15 amino acids. Per the germline V gene, CDR1 is MDHEN and CDR2 is SYDVKM. V was clipped by 7 bases and J by 4 bases, with 17 bases between them. The CDR3: CASIGGPGGYNEQFF. For the CDR3, the DNA is TGTGCCAGCATTGGGGGGCCAGGGGGATACAATGAGCAGTTCTTC. Variable domain in full (rest from reference TRBV28 and TRBJ2-1): DVKVTQSSRYLVKRTGEKVFLECVQDMDHENMFWYRQDPGLGLRLIYFSYDVKMKEKGDIPEGYSVSREKKERFSLILESASTNQTSMYLCASIGGPGGYNEQFFGPGTRLTVL.

The chain joins TRBV7-9 to TRBJ1-4; D remains ambiguous. V gave up 1 base and J gave up 6 bases, with 15 bases separating them. This CDR3 has 16 amino acids. Per the germline V gene, CDR1 is SEHNR and CDR2 is FQNEAQ (reference sequence). In nucleotides, the CDR3 is TGTGCCAGCAGCTTAGAAAGACTAGTTAGATATGAAAAACTGTTTTTT. This encodes CASSLERLVRYEKLFF.

V is TRBV5-8 and J is TRBJ2-7; 7 bases fit TRBD2. V shed 3 bases, J shed 2 bases, and the junction held 5 bases outside the gene matches. The CDR3 spans 14 residues. The germline CDR1 and CDR2 sequences are SGHTS and YDEGEE. The CDR3 DNA follows: TGTGCCAGCAGCTACAGCGGGGTTCCCTACGAGCAGTACTTC. Its translation is CASSYSGVPYEQYF.

The sample holds one count of this clone. This sequence joins TRBV6-5 and TRBJ2-2; D is possibly TRBD1 (5 bases). V was cut by 2 bases and J by 6 bases, with 7 bases left in between. The CDR3 extends over 13 amino acids. Looked up from germline, CDR1 is MNHEY and CDR2 is SVGAGI. The chain's CDR3 is CASSYRGPGELFF. The CDR3 DNA follows: TGTGCCAGCAGTTACAGGGGCCCCGGGGAGCTGTTTTTT.

CDR3 sequence reads: CASSGRVTDTQYF. CDR3 DNA: TGTGCCAGCAGCGGGAGGGTCACAGATACGCAGTATTTT. The chain has TRBV5-4 and TRBJ2-3; TRBD2 agrees at 7 bases. The V gene end was trimmed by 4 bases and the J gene end by 2 bases; junction bases not matched to a gene: 1. The CDR3 covers 13 residues. Germline V lookup: CDR1 SGHNT, CDR2 YYREEE (reference sequence).

Regarding this clone: Other nucleotide sequences from this sample produce the same CDR3. This chain joins TRBV7-2 and TRBJ1-5; 7 positions agree with TRBD1. The J segment lost 2 bases and the V segment lost 5 bases, leaving 3 bases of the junction unmatched. The CDR3 sequence is 14 residues long. In germline, CDR1 is SGHTA, CDR2 FQGNSA. CDR3 DNA sequence: TGTGCCAGCAGCCCCGGACAGGGCAATCAGCCCCAGCATTTT. It specifies CASSPGQGNQPQHF.

The chain joins TRBV10-3 to TRBJ2-1, with unresolved D. The germline V gene encodes CDR1 ENHRY and CDR2 SYGVKD. There are 13 residues in the CDR3. V lost 5 bases and J lost 10, with 15 bases in between. The CDR3 nucleotides are TGTGCCATCAGTTCACTTGCAGTGGGCGAGCAGTTCTTC. Amino acid sequence: CAISSLAVGEQFF.

The count of this clone is one. This chain joins TRBV19 and TRBJ2-1; D is perhaps TRBD2 (5 bases). CDR1 LNHDA and CDR2 SQIVND come from the germline V gene (reference sequence). Trimming took 4 bases from V and 7 from J, leaving 20 bases between them. This CDR3 has 16 residues. CDR3 in amino acids: CASSKPGVQAMNEQFF. The CDR3 DNA follows: TGTGCCAGTAGTAAGCCCGGGGTGCAAGCGATGAATGAGCAGTTCTTC. The whole variable domain, remainder taken from reference TRBV19 and TRBJ2-1, is DGGITQSPKYLFRKEGQNVTLSCEQNLNHDAMYWYRQDPGQGLRLIYYSQIVNDFQKGDIAEGYSVSREKKESFPLTVTSAQKNPTAFYLCASSKPGVQAMNEQFFGPGTRLTVL.

The rearrangement joins TRBV27 to TRBJ2-7; 9 bases align to TRBD1. CDR3 size: 15 residues. Germline V gene sequence: CDR1 MNHEY, CDR2 SMNVEV (reference sequence). With 0 bases clipped from V and 4 bases from J, the junction kept 4 bases outside the gene matches. The DNA for the CDR3 is TGTGCCAGCAGTTTATCAGAGACAGGGGGATACGAGCAGTACTTC. Translation gives CASSLSETGGYEQYF.

The rearrangement joins TRBV5-5 to TRBJ2-7; D not certain. Trimming stripped 0 bases from V and 1 base from J, with 8 bases between. This CDR3 has 14 residues. Germline V lookup: CDR1 SGHKS, CDR2 YYEKEE (reference sequence). CDR3: CASSLELRSYEQYF. The CDR3 region has the DNA TGTGCCAGCAGCTTGGAACTCCGTTCCTACGAGCAGTACTTC.

The chain couples TRBV6-5 to TRBJ1-1, with D possibly TRBD1 on 6 matching bases. The CDR3 sequence is 15 residues long. Trimming left V 6 bases short and J 2 bases short, with 16 bases between. Germline-derived CDR1 and CDR2 are MNHEY and SVGAGI. CDR3 DNA: TGTGCCAGCAGCCGAGCCGGACAGAGCAACACTGAAGCTTTCTTT. This gives the protein CASSRAGQSNTEAFF.

This chain links TRBV6-5 with TRBJ2-5, with 10 bases fitting TRBD2. The CDR3 runs to 16 residues. In germline, CDR1 is MNHEY, CDR2 SVGAGI. The V segment lost 1 base and the J segment 2 bases; nucleotides outside the gene matches: 4. The CDR3, as DNA: TGTGCCAGCAGTTACTTAGCGGGGGGCACTCAAGAGACCCAGTACTTC. It yields the protein CASSYLAGGTQETQYF.

The chain uses TRBV2 and TRBJ2-1; D is possibly TRBD2 (6 bases). Trimming removed 0 bases from V and 10 bases from J, with 16 bases in between. The length of the CDR3 is 15 residues. Germline CDR1 reads SNHLY; CDR2 reads FYNNEI. The CDR3 loop reads CASSEAGRGGEEQFF. In DNA, the CDR3 is TGTGCCAGCAGTGAAGCGGGGCGGGGCGGGGAGGAGCAGTTCTTC.

The sample holds one count of this clone. V usage is TRBV29-1 and J usage is TRBJ2-1, with D tentatively TRBD2 (5 bases). Looked up from germline, CDR1 is SQVTM and CDR2 is ANQGSEA. This CDR3 is 13 amino acids long. The CDR3 sequence is CTVGSTDYNEQFF. In DNA form, the CDR3 reads TGCACCGTAGGGAGCACGGATTACAATGAGCAGTTCTTC.

V and J are TRBV5-1 and TRBJ2-3; 7 bases line up with TRBD2. V was clipped by 2 bases and J by 9 bases; unmatched bases: 12. The length of the CDR3 is 15 residues. Germline V gene sequence: CDR1 SGHRS, CDR2 YFSETQ. CDR3 sequence reads: CASSLAGNGIETQYF. CDR3 DNA sequence: TGCGCCAGCAGCTTAGCGGGGAATGGGATTGAGACGCAGTATTTT.

The rearrangement uses TRBV7-8 and TRBJ2-5, with TRBD1 identical over 7 bases. This CDR3 region has 15 residues. The trim removed 4 bases at V and 1 base at J, leaving 6 bases unmatched. Germline V lookup: CDR1 SGHVS, CDR2 FQNEAQ. The CDR3, as DNA: TGTGCCAGCAGCTCCGACAGGGTAACCCAAGAGACCCAGTACTTC. It specifies CASSSDRVTQETQYF.

This chain links TRBV6-1 with TRBJ1-2; 9 bases fit TRBD1. Looked up from germline, CDR1 is MNHNS and CDR2 is SASEGT. The J segment lost 7 bases and the V segment lost 3 bases, leaving 6 bases of the junction unmatched. The CDR3 covers 14 residues. The CDR3 DNA reads as TGTGCCAGCAGTGAGGGACAGGGTTTGAGTGGCTACACCTTC. The encoded protein is CASSEGQGLSGYTF.

The gene calls are TRBV28 and TRBJ1-4, with D perhaps matching TRBD1 (6 bases). The CDR3 length is 14 residues. Germline-derived CDR1 and CDR2 are MDHEN and SYDVKM. V was clipped by 7 bases and J by 10 bases, with 19 bases between them. Written as DNA, the CDR3 is TGTGCCAGCATCCTAGCGGGGGAGGGGGGAAAACTGTTTTTT. The encoded protein is CASILAGEGGKLFF.

The V and J genes are TRBV19 and TRBJ2-1, with TRBD2 matching over 9 bases. Trimming at V came to 4 bases and at J to 8 bases, leaving 15 bases not matched to a gene. Germline assignment: CDR1 LNHDA and CDR2 SQIVND (reference sequence). This CDR3 is built from 17 residues. CDR3 bases: TGTGCCAGTAGTACCCAACCCTTTAGCGGGAGCGGGGATGAGCAGTTCTTC. This translates into CASSTQPFSGSGDEQFF.

V and J are TRBV2 and TRBJ2-2, with TRBD2 matching over 10 bases. V lost 8 bases and J lost 0; bases outside the gene matches: 6. The V gene's germline CDR1 is SNHLY and CDR2 FYNNEI. This CDR3 spans 16 amino acids. Here the CDR3 DNA reads TGTGCCAGCTCGGCTAGCGGGGGCGCGAACACCGGGGAGCTGTTTTTT. It encodes CASSASGGANTGELFF.

CDR3 loop: CASSKDKQETQYF. The CDR3 nucleotides are TGTGCCAGTAGTAAGGACAAGCAAGAGACCCAGTACTTC. The J gene is TRBJ2-5, the V gene TRBV19, with D possibly being TRBD1 (5 bases). The germline V gene encodes CDR1 LNHDA and CDR2 SQIVND (reference sequence). This CDR3 region has 13 residues. Trimming stripped 4 bases from V and 2 bases from J, with 8 bases between. Using reference TRBV19 and TRBJ2-5 for the parts outside the CDR3, the full variable domain is DGGITQSPKYLFRKEGQNVTLSCEQNLNHDAMYWYRQDPGQGLRLIYYSQIVNDFQKGDIAEGYSVSREKKESFPLTVTSAQKNPTAFYLCASSKDKQETQYFGPGTRLLVL.